The entry below describes one TCR beta chain. Its target is not known. PCR primers comprised 60 Vbeta and 13 Jbeta primers. Clones were read by immunoSEQ multiplex PCR, and TCRdb kept only the in-frame ones, dropping some. The data hold 100,000 to 150,000 clones, with about 70% observed a single time. This specimen belongs to a study of cytomegalovirus exposure and HLA in healthy donors. About the research overall: From donors who were HLA-typed, an early data release held 80 million or so unique TCRs.

Germline CDR1 and CDR2: SGHRS and YFSETQ. V was clipped by 0 bases and J by 2 bases, with 11 bases between them. The length of the CDR3 is 15 residues. Study-wide results and caveats: An apparent linkage of common viral pathogens to several of the most significant clusters emerged in a later analysis. Most of the TCR beta V segments (in an earlier analysis) were productive either about 87% or about 30% of the time.

Sequencing was done on a sample of PBMCs. This clonotype was obtained from a woman aged 40-49 years in good health and CMV-seronegative. The V and J genes are TRBV5-1 and TRBJ1-2; no definite D call. CDR3 residues: CASSLGAGTNYGYTF. CDR3 nucleotides: TGCGCCAGCAGCTTGGGGGCAGGCACCAACTATGGCTACACCTTC.